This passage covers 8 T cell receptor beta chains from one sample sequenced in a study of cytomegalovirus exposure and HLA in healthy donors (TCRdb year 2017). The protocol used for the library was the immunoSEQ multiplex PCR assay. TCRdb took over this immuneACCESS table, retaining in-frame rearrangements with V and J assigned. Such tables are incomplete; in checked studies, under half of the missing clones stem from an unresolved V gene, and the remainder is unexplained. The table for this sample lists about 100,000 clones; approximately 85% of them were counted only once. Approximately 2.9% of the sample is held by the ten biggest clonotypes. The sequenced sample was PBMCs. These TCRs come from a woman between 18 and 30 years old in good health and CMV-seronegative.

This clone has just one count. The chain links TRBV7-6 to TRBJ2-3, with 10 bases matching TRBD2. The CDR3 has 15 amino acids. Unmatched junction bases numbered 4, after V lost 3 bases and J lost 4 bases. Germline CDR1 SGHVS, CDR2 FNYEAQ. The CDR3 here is CASSFSGGLADTQYF. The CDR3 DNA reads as TGTGCCAGCAGCTTTAGCGGGGGGTTGGCAGATACGCAGTATTTT.

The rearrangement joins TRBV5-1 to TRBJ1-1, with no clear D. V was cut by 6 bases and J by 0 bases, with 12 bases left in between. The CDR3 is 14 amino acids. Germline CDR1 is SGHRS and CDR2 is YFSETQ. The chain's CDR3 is CASTSEAMNTEAFF. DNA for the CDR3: TGCGCCAGCACTTCCGAGGCGATGAACACTGAAGCTTTCTTT.

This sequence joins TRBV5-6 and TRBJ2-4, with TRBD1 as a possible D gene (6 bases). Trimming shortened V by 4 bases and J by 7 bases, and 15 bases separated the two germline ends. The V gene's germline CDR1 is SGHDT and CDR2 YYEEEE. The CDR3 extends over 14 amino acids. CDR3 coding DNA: TGTGCCAGCAGCACCGGGACATTTGGGAACATTCAGTACTTC. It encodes CASSTGTFGNIQYF.

The CDR3: CASSLGGLETQYF. In DNA form, the CDR3 reads TGTGCCAGCAGTTTAGGGGGCCTGGAGACCCAGTACTTC. The chain employs TRBV5-6 and TRBJ2-5; TRBD1 aligns across 7 bases. The CDR3 contains 13 residues. J gave up 5 bases and V 5 bases, and 6 bases lay outside the gene matches. Germline-derived CDR1 and CDR2 are SGHDT and YYEEEE. Full variable domain (remainder filled in from reference TRBV5-6 and TRBJ2-5): DAGVTQSPTHLIKTRGQQVTLRCSPKSGHDTVSWYQQALGQGPQFIFQYYEEEERQRGNFPDRFSGHQFPNYSSELNVNALLLGDSALYLCASSLGGLETQYFGPGTRLLVL.

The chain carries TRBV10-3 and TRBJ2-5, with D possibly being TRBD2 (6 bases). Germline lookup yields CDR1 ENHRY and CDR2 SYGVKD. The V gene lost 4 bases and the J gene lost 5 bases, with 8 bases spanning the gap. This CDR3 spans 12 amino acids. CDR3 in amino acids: CAISGTTETQYF. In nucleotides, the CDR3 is TGTGCCATCAGTGGGACTACGGAGACCCAGTACTTC.

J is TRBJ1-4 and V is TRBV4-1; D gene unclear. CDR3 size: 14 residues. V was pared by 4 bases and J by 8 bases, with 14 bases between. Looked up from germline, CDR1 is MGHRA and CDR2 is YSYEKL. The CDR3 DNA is TGCGCCAGCAGCCTCCCGGGTCTTCGGGAAAAACTGTTTTTT. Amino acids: CASSLPGLREKLFF.

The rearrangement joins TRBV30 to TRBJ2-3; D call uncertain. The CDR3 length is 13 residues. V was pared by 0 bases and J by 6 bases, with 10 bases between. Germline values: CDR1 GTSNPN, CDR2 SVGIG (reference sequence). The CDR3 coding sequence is TGTGCCTGGAGTGTACAGAAGGCGGATACGCAGTATTTT. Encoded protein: CAWSVQKADTQYF.

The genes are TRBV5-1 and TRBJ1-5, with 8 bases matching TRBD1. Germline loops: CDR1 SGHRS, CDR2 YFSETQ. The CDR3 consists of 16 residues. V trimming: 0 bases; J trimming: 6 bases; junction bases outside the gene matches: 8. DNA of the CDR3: TGCGCCAGCAGCTTGGAGGGGACAGGTATTGGTCAGCCCCAGCATTTT. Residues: CASSLEGTGIGQPQHF. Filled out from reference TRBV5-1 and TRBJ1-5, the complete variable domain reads KAGVTQTPRYLIKTRGQQVTLSCSPISGHRSVSWYQQTPGQGLQFLFEYFSETQRNKGNFPGRFSGRQFSNSRSEMNVSTLELGDSALYLCASSLEGTGIGQPQHFGDGTRLSIL.